Listed here are 26 T cell receptor beta chains from one sample, sequenced in a study of blood T cells in healthy people across ages. Together with a sample-barcoded 5' primer, a J-beta primer mix was included in a second PCR lasting about 7 to 12 cycles. TCRdb reanalysed the 5' RACE reads using MiXCR and keeps one entry per CDR3 protein. Here the sample spans 1.8 million or so distinct CDR3 sequences, about 39% being singletons. The sample consisted of blood. The receptors were sampled from a human donor in good health.

The chain has TRBV4-2 and TRBJ2-5, with TRBD1 matching 9 bases. V lost 0 bases to trimming and J lost 1 base; unmatched junction nucleotides: 6. This CDR3 is built from 17 residues. Germline CDR1 and CDR2: LGHNA and YNFKEQ. CDR3 coding DNA: TGTGCCAGCAGCCAAGAGGGACAGGGCTTTATCCAAGAGACCCAGTACTTC. Protein product: CASSQEGQGFIQETQYF.

The gene calls are TRBV20-1 and TRBJ2-4; D remains unclear. TRBJ2-5 explains the end of the DNA better; the J call may be wrong. The CDR3 is made up of 14 amino acids. Germline V gene lookup returns CDR1 DFQATT and CDR2 SNEGSKA (reference sequence). The CDR3 reads CSAPLILGQETQYF. The CDR3 region has the DNA TGCAGTGCCCCTTTAATTTTGGGACAAGAGACCCAGTACTTC.

This clonotype appeared a few times. The chain uses TRBV12-3 or TRBV12-4 and TRBJ2-7; tentatively, D is TRBD1 or TRBD2 (5 bases each). The CDR3 runs to 13 residues. V gave up 6 bases and J gave up 3 bases, with 12 bases separating them. Written as DNA, the CDR3 is TGTGCCAGCAGCAGAGGGGCTAACTACGAGCAGTACTTC. Its protein is CASSRGANYEQYF.

V gene TRBV7-9 combines with J gene TRBJ1-3; unclear D gene. V was trimmed by 1 base and J by 2 bases, leaving 6 bases between them. The CDR3 spans 14 residues. The V gene's germline CDR1 is SEHNR and CDR2 FQNEAQ (reference sequence). The CDR3 DNA follows: TGTGCCAGCAGCTTAGGGGCCCCTGGAAACACCATATATTTT. Amino acids: CASSLGAPGNTIYF.

This clonotype was observed a few times. The chain uses TRBV9 and TRBJ1-2; tentative D call: TRBD1 (5 bases). Germline CDR1 and CDR2: SGDLS and YYNGEE. There are 15 residues in the CDR3. V lost 0 bases to trimming and J lost 4 bases, with 13 bases between them. Here the CDR3 DNA reads TGTGCCAGCAGCGTAGATATCGTGGGGGGCTATGGCTACACCTTC. It encodes CASSVDIVGGYGYTF.

This clonotype was seen more than once but under ten times. V usage is TRBV7-2 and J usage is TRBJ1-1; weak D call: TRBD1 (5 bases). Trimming removed 5 bases at V and 7 bases at J, with 14 bases between. The CDR3 spans 13 residues. CDR1 is SGHTA and CDR2 is FQGNSA in the germline V gene. CDR3 residues: CASSPRTSYEAFF. Here the CDR3 DNA reads TGTGCCAGCAGCCCTCGGACAAGCTATGAAGCTTTCTTT.

This clonotype turned up a few times. In nucleotides, the CDR3 is TGTGCCAGCAGCTTAGAGGTCGTGCGGCAAATCCAGGATGAGCAGTTCTTC. Translating gives CASSLEVVRQIQDEQFF. The J gene is TRBJ2-1, the V gene TRBV11-1; D is undetermined. Trimming removed 1 base at V and 8 bases at J, with 21 bases between. Germline CDR1 SGHAT, CDR2 FQDESV (reference sequence). CDR3 size: 17 residues. Drawing the rest from reference TRBV11-1 and TRBJ2-1, the complete variable domain is EAEVAQSPRYKITEKSQAVAFWCDPISGHATLYWYRQILGQGPELLVQFQDESVVDDSQLPKDRFSAERLKGVDSTLKIQPAELGDSAMYLCASSLEVVRQIQDEQFFGPGTRLTVL.

This clonotype turned up a few times. CDR3 sequence reads: CASSKRGTDLGYGYTF. CDR3 DNA sequence: TGTGCCAGCAGCAAACGCGGGACAGATCTGGGCTATGGCTACACCTTC. This chain joins TRBV7-2 and TRBJ1-2; 7 nucleotides match TRBD1. This CDR3 region has 16 residues. Germline lookup yields CDR1 SGHTA and CDR2 FQGNSA. The V segment lost 5 bases and the J segment 4 bases; nucleotides outside the gene matches: 13.

The chain is built from TRBV5-1 and TRBJ2-7; the D gene could be TRBD1 or TRBD2 (6 bases each). Germline CDR1 reads SGHRS; CDR2 reads YFSETQ. The CDR3 is 15 residues long. V shed 2 bases and J shed 4 bases, with 16 bases lying between them. The CDR3 region is CASSFLGGAGYEQYF. For the CDR3, the DNA is TGCGCCAGCAGCTTCCTGGGGGGCGCAGGGTACGAGCAGTACTTC. Variable domain in full (rest from reference TRBV5-1 and TRBJ2-7): KAGVTQTPRYLIKTRGQQVTLSCSPISGHRSVSWYQQTPGQGLQFLFEYFSETQRNKGNFPGRFSGRQFSNSRSEMNVSTLELGDSALYLCASSFLGGAGYEQYFGPGTRLTVT.

The chain employs TRBV28 and TRBJ1-5; 8 bases are shared with TRBD1. This CDR3 is 12 amino acids long. Germline lookup yields CDR1 MDHEN and CDR2 SYDVKM. The V and J ends lost 11 bases and 7 bases, in that order; junction bases with no gene match: 7. The CDR3 DNA is TGTGCCGGACGGACAGGGAGGCAGCCCCAGCATTTT. Its translation: CAGRTGRQPQHF.

This clonotype was observed a few times. The chain joins TRBV20-1 to TRBJ1-1; possibly TRBD1 for D (6 bases). The CDR3 consists of 13 residues. The V gene's germline CDR1 is DFQATT and CDR2 SNEGSKA (reference sequence). The V end was cut by 1 base, the J end by 5 bases, with 11 bases between. CDR3 region: CSARGQGRTEAFF. The CDR3 region has the DNA TGCAGTGCTAGAGGGCAGGGGAGAACTGAAGCTTTCTTT.

V and J are TRBV7-2 and TRBJ1-2; 8 bases align to TRBD1. Germline-derived CDR1 and CDR2 are SGHTA and FQGNSA. J lost 2 bases, V lost 3 bases, and 8 bases had no gene match. The CDR3 totals 16 residues. CDR3 residues: CASSFGGQGVNYGYTF. CDR3 coding DNA: TGTGCCAGCAGCTTCGGTGGACAGGGCGTGAACTATGGCTACACCTTC.

This clonotype was seen only a few times. V and J are TRBV7-9 and TRBJ1-2, with TRBD1 matching 10 bases. With 1 base clipped from V and 5 bases from J, the junction kept 7 bases outside the gene matches. CDR3 length: 16 residues. Germline V lookup: CDR1 SEHNR, CDR2 FQNEAQ (reference sequence). CDR3 in DNA: TGTGCCAGCAGCTTAGAGACAGGGGGCCTTCTTTATGGCTACACCTTC. Protein: CASSLETGGLLYGYTF.

The rearrangement joins TRBV6-5 to TRBJ2-3; D is undetermined. V was pared by 5 bases and J by 6 bases, with 15 bases between. This CDR3 is built from 14 residues. Germline V gene data show CDR1 as MNHEY and CDR2 as SVGAGI. CDR3 loop: CASSAGWVLDTQYF. CDR3 sequence (DNA): TGTGCCAGCAGTGCTGGTTGGGTGTTGGATACGCAGTATTTT.

The gene calls are TRBV4-3 and TRBJ1-4; D gene ambiguous. The CDR3 spans 14 residues. The germline gives CDR1 LGHNA, CDR2 YSLEER. Trimming shortened V by 4 bases and J by 8 bases, and 14 bases separated the two germline ends. The CDR3: CASSPGLRPEKLFF. The CDR3 DNA reads TGCGCCAGCAGCCCGGGCCTGCGGCCGGAAAAACTGTTTTTT.

The rearrangement joins TRBV9 to TRBJ1-2; 9 bases are shared with TRBD1. Germline V gives CDR1 SGDLS, CDR2 YYNGEE. The CDR3 is 15 residues long. V dropped 4 bases and J dropped 5; count of bases not matched to a gene: 9. The CDR3 here is CASSTWDRERYGYTF. The DNA for the CDR3 is TGTGCCAGCAGCACTTGGGACAGGGAGAGATATGGCTACACCTTC.

This chain connects TRBV14 to TRBJ2-7; D ambiguous. This CDR3 region has 13 residues. V was shortened by 5 bases and J by 5 bases, with 13 bases between the two germline ends. Germline V lookup: CDR1 SGHDN, CDR2 FVKESK. As DNA, the CDR3 is TGTGCCAGCAGCTCAGGATGGGCCCACGAGCAGTACTTC. Translation gives CASSSGWAHEQYF.

The chain combines TRBV7-6 with TRBJ1-2, with D possibly being TRBD1 (5 bases). Germline V gene sequence: CDR1 SGHVS, CDR2 FNYEAQ. This CDR3 is built from 18 residues. Trimming pared 2 bases from V and 2 bases from J, leaving 21 bases between. CDR3 nucleotide sequence: TGTGCCAGCAGCTTATACCAAAGCAGGGTTCCCTTCAACTATGGCTACACCTTC. Translating gives CASSLYQSRVPFNYGYTF.

V gene TRBV9 combines with J gene TRBJ1-2; D is unclear. V dropped 0 bases and J dropped 6 bases, with 6 bases sitting between them. Germline assignment: CDR1 SGDLS and CDR2 YYNGEE. The CDR3 sequence is 12 residues long. The DNA of the CDR3 is TGTGCCAGCAGCGTAGTACGGGATGGCTACACCTTC. Translation gives CASSVVRDGYTF. The full variable domain, with the rest looked up from reference TRBV9 and TRBJ1-2, is DSGVTQTPKHLITATGQRVTLRCSPRSGDLSVYWYQQSLDQGLQFLIQYYNGEERAKGNILERFSAQQFPDLHSELNLSSLELGDSALYFCASSVVRDGYTFGSGTRLTVV.

CDR3 in amino acids: CSARFPTDEQYF. Here the CDR3 DNA reads TGCAGTGCTAGATTCCCTACCGACGAGCAGTACTTC. The V and J genes are TRBV20-1 and TRBJ2-7, with D unresolved. V lost 2 bases to trimming and J lost 5 bases, with 10 bases between them. Looked up from germline, CDR1 is DFQATT and CDR2 is SNEGSKA (reference sequence). This CDR3 has 12 amino acids.

This clonotype was observed a few times. The chain combines TRBV5-1 with TRBJ1-2; no clear D. Germline V gene data show CDR1 as SGHRS and CDR2 as YFSETQ. The CDR3 contains 11 residues. The V end lost 4 bases, the J end lost 7 bases, and 8 bases lay between the germline ends. The DNA for the CDR3 is TGCGCCAGCAGCATCGGTAGTGGCTACACCTTC. Protein product: CASSIGSGYTF.

J is TRBJ2-3 and V is TRBV5-1, with D unresolved. CDR3 length: 15 residues. Germline loops: CDR1 SGHRS, CDR2 YFSETQ. The V end lost 0 bases, the J end lost 1 base, and 9 bases lay between the germline ends. CDR3 in amino acids: CASSLGPQRTDTQYF. CDR3 sequence (DNA): TGCGCCAGCAGCTTGGGACCTCAGCGCACAGATACGCAGTATTTT.

The rearrangement joins TRBV15 to TRBJ1-2, with 9 bases fitting TRBD1. CDR3 length: 14 residues. J was trimmed by 6 bases and V by 4 bases; bases with no gene match: 6. Per the germline V gene, CDR1 is LNHNV and CDR2 is YYDKDF (reference sequence). The CDR3 nucleotides are TGTGCCACCAGCACCTCGGGACAGGGTAATGGCTACACCTTC. Residues: CATSTSGQGNGYTF.

The chain employs TRBV21-1 and TRBJ2-2; the table's TRBD2 call for D was not verified on the DNA. TRBV21-1 is given as a pseudogene. This CDR3 is 18 amino acids long. CDR3 sequence: CASSKVSWRGGCTGELFF. The CDR3 DNA is TGTGCCAGCAGCAAAGTATCATGGCGGGGGGGCTGCACCGGGGAGCTGTTTTTT.

The chain recombines TRBV5-1 with TRBJ2-1; 9 bases fit TRBD1. V was pared by 0 bases and J by 4 bases, with 5 bases of the junction left unmatched. The CDR3 loop spans 16 amino acids. In germline, CDR1 is SGHRS, CDR2 YFSETQ. CDR3 sequence reads: CASSLGPDRGYNEQFF. The CDR3 region has the DNA TGCGCCAGCAGCTTGGGTCCGGACAGGGGATACAATGAGCAGTTCTTC.

CDR3 DNA: TGCAGCGCCGAGGGAGGGGGCACGAATGAGCAGTTCTTC. As protein: CSAEGGGTNEQFF. The chain uses TRBV29-1 and TRBJ2-1, with D perhaps assigned TRBD1 or TRBD2 (7 bases each). This CDR3 has 13 amino acids. The V gene lost 7 bases and the J gene lost 7 bases, with 17 bases spanning the gap. CDR1 is SQVTM and CDR2 is ANQGSEA in the germline V gene.